This is a list of T cell receptor beta chains from one sample in a study of monozygotic twins with cystic fibrosis. The data were produced by immunoSEQ multiplex PCR, yet TCRdb's version contains in-frame clones alone and is incomplete. The sample includes around 15,000 clones, roughly nine tenths seen only once; the top ten take around 0.73%. The specimen sequenced was blood. The source is a boy younger than 18 with cystic fibrosis. Both conserved end residues are part of each CDR3. A D gene is named only where the DNA matches it firmly. Clone size is stated in some rows and not others, as once, few, many or a class when expanded.

clone size	V gene	D gene	J gene	CDR3 DNA	CDR3 protein
.	TRBV30	TRBD1	TRBJ1-1	TGTGCCTGGAGGGACTCGACAGGGGAAGCTTTCTTT	CAWRDSTGEAFF
.	TRBV6-5	.	TRBJ1-2	TGTGCCAGCAGTTACTCGAAGGATAACTATGGCTACACCTTC	CASSYSKDNYGYTF
.	TRBV6-6	TRBD1	TRBJ1-6	TGTGCCAGCCGGGGACAGGGCAATTCACCCCTCCACTTT	CASRGQGNSPLHF
.	TRBV7-3	.	TRBJ2-6	TGTGCCAGCAGCTTAAGCGGGGTTGGGGCCAACGTCCTGACTTTC	CASSLSGVGANVLTF
few	TRBV19	.	TRBJ1-2	TGTGCCAGTAGTATTGGTCTCGGAGCTAACTATGGCTACACCTTC	CASSIGLGANYGYTF
.	TRBV5-1	.	TRBJ2-2	TGCGCCAGCAGCTTGTATTCGGGGTCGGGGGAGCTGTTTTTT	CASSLYSGSGELFF
.	TRBV5-5	TRBD1	TRBJ1-2	TGTGCCAGCAGCTTATGGGACAGCTATGGCTACACCTTC	CASSLWDSYGYTF
.	TRBV9	.	TRBJ1-1	TGTGCCAGCAGCGCCGCCATGAACACTGAAGCTTTCTTT	CASSAAMNTEAFF
.	TRBV7-7	.	TRBJ2-7	TGTGCCATAAGGGGGACCCGAGAACTCGACTCCTACGAGCAGTACTTC	CAIRGTRELDSYEQYF
.	TRBV6-1	TRBD1	TRBJ1-1	TGTGCCAGCAGTGAACCGGGACAGGGGCTGAACACTGAAGCTTTCTTT	CASSEPGQGLNTEAFF
.	TRBV9	.	TRBJ2-6	TGTGCCAGCAGCCTTCCTCCACTCGACAAACCCACCCTCTCTGGGGCCAACGTCCTGACTTTC	CASSLPPLDKPTLSGANVLTF
.	TRBV11-2	.	TRBJ1-2	TGTGCCAGCAGCCCCGGACCGAACCTCTATGGCTACACCTTC	CASSPGPNLYGYTF
.	TRBV15	.	TRBJ1-5	TGTGCCACCAGCAGGGGACCGCGTCAGCCCCAGCATTTT	CATSRGPRQPQHF
.	TRBV11-1	.	TRBJ1-6	TGTGCCAGCAGCGAAGATTGGGGTTCAAATTCACCCCTCCACTTT	CASSEDWGSNSPLHF
.	TRBV5-1	TRBD2	TRBJ2-1	TGCGCCAGCAGCGGGTGGCTAGCGGGAGGGCCCCAGTTCTTC	CASSGWLAGGPQFF
.	TRBV29-1	.	TRBJ1-2	TGCAGCGTTGAAGTGGTCCGAGGGCAGGCAGATGGCTACACCTTC	CSVEVVRGQADGYTF
.	TRBV10-2	.	TRBJ2-1	TGCGCCAGCAGCGGGGCCCCGACTAGAGTGGAAGGTGAGCAGTTCTTC	CASSGAPTRVEGEQFF
.	TRBV29-1	.	TRBJ2-1	TGCAGCGTCACCGGCTTCTCAGCCTACAATGAGCAGTTCTTC	CSVTGFSAYNEQFF
.	TRBV21-1	.	TRBJ2-7	TGTGCCAGCAGCAAAAGGCTCGAAGGGGGGACAGCCAAGATCGCGTACGAGCAGTACTTC	CASSKRLEGGTAKIAYEQYF